This TCR beta chain was observed in a study of cytomegalovirus exposure and HLA in healthy donors. V shed 5 bases and J 5 bases; nucleotides not matched to a gene: 4. Germline assignment: CDR1 MNHNS and CDR2 SASEGT. The CDR3 is 15 residues long. The PCR contained 60 Vbeta and 13 Jbeta primers. Measured with immunoSEQ multiplex PCR; TCRdb has only the in-frame clones, and not every one. The repertoire includes approximately 180,000 clones, 77% of them detected once, and about 1.5% sits in the top ten. This receptor was identified in a woman in her 30s in good health and CMV-seropositive. Sequencing was done on a sample of PBMCs. The chain carries TRBV6-1 and TRBJ2-5; 14 bases match TRBD2. The CDR3 reads CASSPTSGRVETQYF. The CDR3 DNA reads TGTGCCAGCAGTCCGACTAGCGGGAGGGTGGAGACCCAGTACTTC.